These T cell receptor beta chains were read from a single sample in a study of blood T cell repertoires in COVID-19. Data came from immunoSEQ multiplex PCR; TCRdb stores just in-frame clones and leaves some out. Of 100,000 to 150,000 clones in the sample, roughly 87% were seen once. The sequenced sample consisted of peripheral blood. These receptors were collected from a man at least 80 years old with active or convalescent COVID-19. Both conserved end residues are part of each CDR3. Fields, in order: CDR3 length, V gene, CDR3 protein.

CDR3 length: 15; V gene: TRBV11-1; CDR3 protein: CASSLAAGGPGELFF
CDR3 length: 12; V gene: TRBV12-3/TRBV12-4; CDR3 protein: CASSAAGETQYF
CDR3 length: 15; V gene: TRBV7-8; CDR3 protein: CASSLRRDRNYGYTF
CDR3 length: 15; V gene: TRBV19; CDR3 protein: CASSPQGFYNSPLHF
CDR3 length: 15; V gene: TRBV5-6; CDR3 protein: CASSPGTGSSYEQYF
CDR3 length: 13; V gene: TRBV5-1; CDR3 protein: CASSLERGYEQYF
CDR3 length: 16; V gene: TRBV18; CDR3 protein: CASSPQTGAGNQPQHF
CDR3 length: 15; V gene: TRBV7-2; CDR3 protein: CASSLTGSSNQPQHF
CDR3 length: 13; V gene: TRBV19; CDR3 protein: CASSIRQQETQYF
CDR3 length: 16; V gene: TRBV24-1; CDR3 protein: CATSRSLAGSTDTQYF
CDR3 length: 15; V gene: TRBV6-2/TRBV6-3; CDR3 protein: CASSYIPDRPHEQFF
CDR3 length: 15; V gene: TRBV6-1; CDR3 protein: CASSEGQGGSEKLFF
CDR3 length: 15; V gene: TRBV11-2; CDR3 protein: CASSAGTSGGYEQYF
CDR3 length: 15; V gene: TRBV5-6; CDR3 protein: CASSLGNDEGNEQFF
CDR3 length: 14; V gene: TRBV6-2/TRBV6-3; CDR3 protein: CASSIQGQNQPQHF
CDR3 length: 15; V gene: TRBV15; CDR3 protein: CATSLGTPQNYGYTF
CDR3 length: 14; V gene: TRBV6-4; CDR3 protein: CASSERGGTDTQYF
CDR3 length: 14; V gene: TRBV12-5; CDR3 protein: CASAWGGGVTEAFF
CDR3 length: 13; V gene: TRBV3-1/TRBV3-2; CDR3 protein: CASSQRFGGELFF
CDR3 length: 12; V gene: TRBV29-1; CDR3 protein: CSVVRVKTEAFF
CDR3 length: 14; V gene: TRBV10-3; CDR3 protein: CAIKGGRGEDTQYF
CDR3 length: 15; V gene: TRBV7-6; CDR3 protein: CASSRIKGQAHEQYF
CDR3 length: 15; V gene: TRBV2; CDR3 protein: CASSALDRGSDEQYF
CDR3 length: 13; V gene: TRBV14; CDR3 protein: CASSQDRGSPLHF
CDR3 length: 14; V gene: TRBV5-1; CDR3 protein: CASSPRTGRDEAFF
CDR3 length: 15; V gene: TRBV19; CDR3 protein: CASSKGGGISYEQYF
CDR3 length: 16; V gene: TRBV19; CDR3 protein: CASSAGRTSGSYEQYF
CDR3 length: 14; V gene: TRBV28; CDR3 protein: CASSDFGSTDTQYF
CDR3 length: 17; V gene: TRBV5-1; CDR3 protein: CASSSGQGPGGANVLTF
CDR3 length: 21; V gene: TRBV1; CDR3 protein: CTSSQKLSDRGHSPTNEKLFF
CDR3 length: 15; V gene: TRBV7-2; CDR3 protein: CASSLTGTNKNIQYF
CDR3 length: 13; V gene: TRBV5-6; CDR3 protein: CASSRTPPYGYTF
CDR3 length: 16; V gene: TRBV27; CDR3 protein: CASSADTGGYNSPLHF
CDR3 length: 13; V gene: TRBV3-1/TRBV3-2; CDR3 protein: CASSLQGTNEQFF
CDR3 length: 16; V gene: TRBV18; CDR3 protein: CASSPVGARSGNTIYF